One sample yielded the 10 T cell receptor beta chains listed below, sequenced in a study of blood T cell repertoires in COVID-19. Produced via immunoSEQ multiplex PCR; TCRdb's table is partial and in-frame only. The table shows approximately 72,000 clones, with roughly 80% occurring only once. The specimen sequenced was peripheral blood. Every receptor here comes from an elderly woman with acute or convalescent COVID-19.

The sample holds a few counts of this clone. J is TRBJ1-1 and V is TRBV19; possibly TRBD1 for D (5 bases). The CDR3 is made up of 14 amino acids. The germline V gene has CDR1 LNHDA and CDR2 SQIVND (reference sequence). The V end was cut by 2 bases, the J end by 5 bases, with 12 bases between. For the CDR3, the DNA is TGTGCCAGTAGTATAATAACAGGAAATACTGAAGCTTTCTTT. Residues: CASSIITGNTEAFF.

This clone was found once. In DNA form, the CDR3 reads TGTGCCAGCAGCCCCCTAGTAGCCACAGATACGCAGTATTTT. It encodes CASSPLVATDTQYF. The chain uses TRBV9 and TRBJ2-3; no definite D call. This CDR3 region has 14 residues. Deletions cut 4 bases from V and 2 bases from J, with 11 bases between. Per the germline V gene, CDR1 is SGDLS and CDR2 is YYNGEE.

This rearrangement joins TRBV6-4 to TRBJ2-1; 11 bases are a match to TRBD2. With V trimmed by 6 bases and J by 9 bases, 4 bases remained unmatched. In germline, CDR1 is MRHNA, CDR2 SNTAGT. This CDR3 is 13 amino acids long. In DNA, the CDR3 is TGTGCCAGCAGCACTAGCGGGAGCACTGAGCAGTTCTTC. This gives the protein CASSTSGSTEQFF.

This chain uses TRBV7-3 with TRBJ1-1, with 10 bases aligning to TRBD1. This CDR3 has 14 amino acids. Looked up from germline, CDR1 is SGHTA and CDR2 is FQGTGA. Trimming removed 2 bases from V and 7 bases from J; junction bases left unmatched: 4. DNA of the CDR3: TGTGCCAGCAGCTTAGTCCGGGACAGGGGTGAAGCTTTCTTT. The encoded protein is CASSLVRDRGEAFF.

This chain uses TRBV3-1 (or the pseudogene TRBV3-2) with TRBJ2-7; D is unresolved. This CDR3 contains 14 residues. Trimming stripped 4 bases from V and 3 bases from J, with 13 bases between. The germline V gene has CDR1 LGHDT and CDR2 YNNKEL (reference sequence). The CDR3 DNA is TGTGCCAGCAGCCTCCTCGCCGGTGGCTACGAGCAGTACTTC. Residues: CASSLLAGGYEQYF.

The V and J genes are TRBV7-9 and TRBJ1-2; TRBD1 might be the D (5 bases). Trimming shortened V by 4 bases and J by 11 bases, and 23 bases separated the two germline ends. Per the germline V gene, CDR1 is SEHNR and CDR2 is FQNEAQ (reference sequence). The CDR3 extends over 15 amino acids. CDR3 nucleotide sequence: TGTGCCAGCAGCTCCGGGGGTAACCCCTCAGAAACGTACACCTTC. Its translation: CASSSGGNPSETYTF.

CDR3 DNA: TGTGCCAGTAGTATAAGTCTAGCGGGAGTTTACCCGAACACCGGGGAGCTGTTTTTT. Translating it yields CASSISLAGVYPNTGELFF. V usage is TRBV19 and J usage is TRBJ2-2, with 10 bases matching TRBD2. CDR1 and CDR2 from the germline V gene are LNHDA and SQIVND (reference sequence). V was clipped by 2 bases and J by 0 bases; unmatched bases: 9. The CDR3 runs to 19 residues.

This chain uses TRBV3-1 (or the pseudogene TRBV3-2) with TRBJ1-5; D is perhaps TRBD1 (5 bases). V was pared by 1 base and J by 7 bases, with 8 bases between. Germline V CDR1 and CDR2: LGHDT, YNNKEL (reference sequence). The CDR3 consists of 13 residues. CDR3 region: CASSQVGGQPQHF. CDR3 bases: TGTGCCAGCAGCCAAGTGGGGGGACAGCCCCAGCATTTT.

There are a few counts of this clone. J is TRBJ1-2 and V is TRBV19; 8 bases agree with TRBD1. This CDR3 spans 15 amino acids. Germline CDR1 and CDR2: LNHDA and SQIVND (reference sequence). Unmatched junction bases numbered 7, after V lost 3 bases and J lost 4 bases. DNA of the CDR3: TGTGCCAGTAGTATCGTCGGGACAGGAATCTATGGCTACACCTTC. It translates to CASSIVGTGIYGYTF.

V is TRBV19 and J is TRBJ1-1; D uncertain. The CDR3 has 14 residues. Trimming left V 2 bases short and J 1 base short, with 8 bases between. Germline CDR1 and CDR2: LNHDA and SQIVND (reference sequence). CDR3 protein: CASSILQRNTEAFF. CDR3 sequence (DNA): TGTGCCAGTAGTATATTACAGAGGAACACTGAAGCTTTCTTT.